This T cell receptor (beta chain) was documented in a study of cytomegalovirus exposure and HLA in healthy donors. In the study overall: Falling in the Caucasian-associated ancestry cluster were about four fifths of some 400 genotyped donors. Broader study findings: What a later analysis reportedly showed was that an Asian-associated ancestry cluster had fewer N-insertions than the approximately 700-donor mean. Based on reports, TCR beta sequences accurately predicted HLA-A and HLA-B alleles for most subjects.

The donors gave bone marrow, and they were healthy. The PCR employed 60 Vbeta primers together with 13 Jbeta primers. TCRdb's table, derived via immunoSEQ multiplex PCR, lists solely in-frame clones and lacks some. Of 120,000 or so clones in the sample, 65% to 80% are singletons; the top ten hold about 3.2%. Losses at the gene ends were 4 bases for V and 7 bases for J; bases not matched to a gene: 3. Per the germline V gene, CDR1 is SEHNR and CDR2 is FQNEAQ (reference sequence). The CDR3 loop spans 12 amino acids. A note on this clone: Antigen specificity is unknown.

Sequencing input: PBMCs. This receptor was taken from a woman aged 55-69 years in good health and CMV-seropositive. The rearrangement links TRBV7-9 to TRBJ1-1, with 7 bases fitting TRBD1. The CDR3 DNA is TGTGCCAGCAGCTACAACAGGGGTGAAGCTTTCTTT. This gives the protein CASSYNRGEAFF.